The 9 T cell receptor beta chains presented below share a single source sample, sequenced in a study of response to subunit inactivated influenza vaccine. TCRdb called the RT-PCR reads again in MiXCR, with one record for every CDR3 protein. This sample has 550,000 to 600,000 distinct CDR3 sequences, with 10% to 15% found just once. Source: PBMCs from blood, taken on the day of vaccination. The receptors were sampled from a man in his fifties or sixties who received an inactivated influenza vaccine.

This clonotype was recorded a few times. CDR3 sequence: CASSFLLRQNYGYTF. The CDR3 coding sequence is TGTGCCAGCAGTTTCCTGTTAAGACAGAACTATGGCTACACCTTC. This sequence joins TRBV12-3 or TRBV12-4 and TRBJ1-2; tentative D call: TRBD1 (5 bases). The CDR3 has 15 residues. Trimming removed 3 bases at V and 2 bases at J, with 13 bases between.

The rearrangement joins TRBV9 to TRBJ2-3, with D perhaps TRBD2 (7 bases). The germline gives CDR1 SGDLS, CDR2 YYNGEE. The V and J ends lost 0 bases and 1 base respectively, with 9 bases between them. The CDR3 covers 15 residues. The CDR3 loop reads CASSVVGGGTDTQYF. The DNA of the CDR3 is TGTGCCAGCAGCGTAGTAGGGGGGGGCACAGATACGCAGTATTTT.

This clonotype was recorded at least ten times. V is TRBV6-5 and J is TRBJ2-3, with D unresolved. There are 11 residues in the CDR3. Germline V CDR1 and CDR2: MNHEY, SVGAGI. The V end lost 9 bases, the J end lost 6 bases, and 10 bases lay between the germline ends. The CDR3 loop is CASRFSDTQYF. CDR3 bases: TGTGCCAGTAGATTTAGTGATACGCAGTATTTT.

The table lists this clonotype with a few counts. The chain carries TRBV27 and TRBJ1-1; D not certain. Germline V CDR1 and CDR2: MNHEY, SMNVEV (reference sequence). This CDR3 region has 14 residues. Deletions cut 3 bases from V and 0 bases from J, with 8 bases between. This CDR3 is CASSFRQLNTEAFF. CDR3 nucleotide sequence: TGTGCCAGCAGTTTTAGACAATTGAACACTGAAGCTTTCTTT.

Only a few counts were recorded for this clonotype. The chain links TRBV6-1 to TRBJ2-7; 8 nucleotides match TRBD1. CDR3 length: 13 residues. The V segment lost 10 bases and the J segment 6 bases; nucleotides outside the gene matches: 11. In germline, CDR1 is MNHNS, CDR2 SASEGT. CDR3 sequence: CATSIQGELEQYF. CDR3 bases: TGTGCCACCTCGATACAGGGGGAACTCGAGCAGTACTTC.

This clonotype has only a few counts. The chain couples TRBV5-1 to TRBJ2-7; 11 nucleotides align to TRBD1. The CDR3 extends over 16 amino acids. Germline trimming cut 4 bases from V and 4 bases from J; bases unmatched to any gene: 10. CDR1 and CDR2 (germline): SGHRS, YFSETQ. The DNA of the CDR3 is TGCGCCAGCAGCCCTTCCCCGGGACAGGGGGTGTACGAGCAGTACTTC. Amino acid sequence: CASSPSPGQGVYEQYF.

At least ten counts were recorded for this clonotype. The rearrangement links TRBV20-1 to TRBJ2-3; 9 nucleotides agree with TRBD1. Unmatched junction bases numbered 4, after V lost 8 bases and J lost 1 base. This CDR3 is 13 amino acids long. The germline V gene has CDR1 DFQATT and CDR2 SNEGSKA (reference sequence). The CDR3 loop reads CSPRTGGTDTQYF. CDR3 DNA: TGCAGTCCCAGGACAGGGGGCACAGATACGCAGTATTTT.

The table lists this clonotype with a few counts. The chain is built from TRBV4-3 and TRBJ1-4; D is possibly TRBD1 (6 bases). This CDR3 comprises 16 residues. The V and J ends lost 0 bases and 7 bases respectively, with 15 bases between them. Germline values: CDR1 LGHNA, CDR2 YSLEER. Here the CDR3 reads CASSQEVRGHGEKLFF. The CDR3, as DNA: TGCGCCAGCAGCCAAGAAGTACGGGGGCACGGTGAAAAACTGTTTTTT.

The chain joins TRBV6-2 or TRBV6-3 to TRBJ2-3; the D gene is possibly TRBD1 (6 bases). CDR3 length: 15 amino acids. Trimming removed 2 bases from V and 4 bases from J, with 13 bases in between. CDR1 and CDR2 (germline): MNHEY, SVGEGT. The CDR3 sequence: CASSYRRQDSDTQYF. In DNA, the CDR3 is TGTGCCAGCAGTTACCGGAGACAGGACTCAGATACGCAGTATTTT.